This T cell receptor (beta chain) is drawn from a study of Graves' ophthalmopathy and Graves' hyperthyroidism. Points from the study as a whole: Classification of ophthalmopathy versus stable hyperthyroidism by a 13-signature model yielded around 88% sensitivity and 70% to 83% specificity.

As to this clonotype: The target antigen is unknown.

Germline lookup yields CDR1 MNHEY and CDR2 SVGEGT. The CDR3 covers 15 residues. V shed 9 bases, J shed 1 base, and the junction held 7 bases outside the gene matches. From RNA, the CDR3 regions of TCR beta chains were amplified and sequenced. Following a first-round RT-PCR that used HTBI primers, a second-round multiplex PCR was carried out. TCRdb recomputed calls from the multiplex PCR reads with MiXCR, one row per CDR3 protein. The sample includes hundreds of thousands of distinct CDR3 sequences, 22% of them seen just once. Specimen: peripheral blood. The rearrangement links TRBV6-2 or TRBV6-3 to TRBJ2-2, with 8 positions matching TRBD1. This TCR came from a woman aged 18-29 years with stable Graves' hyperthyroidism. Some clones in this sample may be carry-over from other donors' samples. The CDR3 DNA reads as TGTGCCAGTCATCCTGGGACAGGGAACACCGGGGAGCTGTTTTTT. Translating it yields CASHPGTGNTGELFF.